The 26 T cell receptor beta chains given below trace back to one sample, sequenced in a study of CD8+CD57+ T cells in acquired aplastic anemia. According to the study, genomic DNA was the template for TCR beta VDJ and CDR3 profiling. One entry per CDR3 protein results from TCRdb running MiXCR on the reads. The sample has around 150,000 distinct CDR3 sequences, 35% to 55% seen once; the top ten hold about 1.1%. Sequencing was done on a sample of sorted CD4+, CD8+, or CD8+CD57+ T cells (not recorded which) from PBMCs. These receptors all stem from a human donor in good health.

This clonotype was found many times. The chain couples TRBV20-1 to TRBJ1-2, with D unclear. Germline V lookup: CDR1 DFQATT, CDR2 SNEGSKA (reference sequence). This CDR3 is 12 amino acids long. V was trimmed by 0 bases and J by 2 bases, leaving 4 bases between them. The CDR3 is CSARDVNYGYTF. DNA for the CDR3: TGCAGTGCTAGAGACGTAAACTATGGCTACACCTTC.

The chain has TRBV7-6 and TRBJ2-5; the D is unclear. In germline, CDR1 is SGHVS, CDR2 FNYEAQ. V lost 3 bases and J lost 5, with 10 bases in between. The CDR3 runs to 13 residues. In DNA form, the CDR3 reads TGTGCCAGCAGCTTTTTGGTTCGGGAGACCCAGTACTTC. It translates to CASSFLVRETQYF.

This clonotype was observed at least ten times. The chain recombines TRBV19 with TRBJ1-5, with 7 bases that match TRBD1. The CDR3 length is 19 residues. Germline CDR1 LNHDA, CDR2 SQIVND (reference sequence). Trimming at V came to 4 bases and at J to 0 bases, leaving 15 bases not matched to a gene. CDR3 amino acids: CASSTEQGWGKNSNQPQHF. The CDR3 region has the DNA TGTGCCAGTAGTACCGAACAGGGGTGGGGGAAAAATAGCAATCAGCCCCAGCATTTT.

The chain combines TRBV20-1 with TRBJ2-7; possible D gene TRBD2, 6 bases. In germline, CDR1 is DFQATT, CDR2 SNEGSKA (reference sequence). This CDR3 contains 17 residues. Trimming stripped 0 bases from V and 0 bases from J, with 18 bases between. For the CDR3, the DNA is TGCAGTGCTAGAGATCCGCGTCCGGGACTCTTCTCCTACGAGCAGTACTTC. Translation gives CSARDPRPGLFSYEQYF.

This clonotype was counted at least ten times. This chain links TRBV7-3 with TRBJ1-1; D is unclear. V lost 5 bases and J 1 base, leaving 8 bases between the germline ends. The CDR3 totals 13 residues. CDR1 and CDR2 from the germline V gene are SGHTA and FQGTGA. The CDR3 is CASSPSPNTEAFF. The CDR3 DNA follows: TGTGCCAGCAGCCCCTCCCCGAACACTGAAGCTTTCTTT.

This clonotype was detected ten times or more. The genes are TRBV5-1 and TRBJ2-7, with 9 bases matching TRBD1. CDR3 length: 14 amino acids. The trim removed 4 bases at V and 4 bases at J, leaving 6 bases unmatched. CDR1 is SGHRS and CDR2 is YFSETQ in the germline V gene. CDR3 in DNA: TGCGCCAGCAGCGCGACAGGGGGTTTGTACGAGCAGTACTTC. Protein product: CASSATGGLYEQYF. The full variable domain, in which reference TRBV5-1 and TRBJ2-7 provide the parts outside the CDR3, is KAGVTQTPRYLIKTRGQQVTLSCSPISGHRSVSWYQQTPGQGLQFLFEYFSETQRNKGNFPGRFSGRQFSNSRSEMNVSTLELGDSALYLCASSATGGLYEQYFGPGTRLTVT.

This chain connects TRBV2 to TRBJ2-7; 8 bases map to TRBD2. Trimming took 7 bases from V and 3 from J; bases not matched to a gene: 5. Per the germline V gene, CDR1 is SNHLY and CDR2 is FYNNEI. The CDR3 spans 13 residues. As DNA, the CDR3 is TGTGCCAGCATACCGAGCGGGGGCTACGAGCAGTACTTC. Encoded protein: CASIPSGGYEQYF.

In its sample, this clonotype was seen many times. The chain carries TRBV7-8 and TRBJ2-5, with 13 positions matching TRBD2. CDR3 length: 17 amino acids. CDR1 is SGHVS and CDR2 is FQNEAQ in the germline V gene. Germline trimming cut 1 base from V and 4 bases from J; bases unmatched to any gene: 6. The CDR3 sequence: CASSLGWTSGRGETQYF. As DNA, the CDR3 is TGTGCCAGCAGCTTAGGATGGACTAGCGGGAGAGGAGAGACCCAGTACTTC.

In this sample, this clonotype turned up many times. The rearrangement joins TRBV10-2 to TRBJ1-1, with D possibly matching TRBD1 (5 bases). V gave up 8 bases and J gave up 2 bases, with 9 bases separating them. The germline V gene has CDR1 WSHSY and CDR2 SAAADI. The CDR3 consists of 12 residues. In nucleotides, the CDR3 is TGCGCCAGCGGGGGACTTAACACTGAAGCTTTCTTT. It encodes CASGGLNTEAFF.

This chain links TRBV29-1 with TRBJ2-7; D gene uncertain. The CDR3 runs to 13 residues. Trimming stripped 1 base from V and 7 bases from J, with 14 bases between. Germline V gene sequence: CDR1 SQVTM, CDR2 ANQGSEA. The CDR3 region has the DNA TGCAGCGTTGAAGGGGCCGGAAAGGCAGAGCAGTACTTC. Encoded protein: CSVEGAGKAEQYF.

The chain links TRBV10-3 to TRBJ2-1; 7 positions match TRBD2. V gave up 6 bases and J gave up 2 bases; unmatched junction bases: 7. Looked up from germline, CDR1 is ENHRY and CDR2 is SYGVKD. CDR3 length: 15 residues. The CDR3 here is CAIRESGMPYNEQFF. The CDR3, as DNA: TGTGCCATCAGAGAAAGCGGGATGCCCTACAATGAGCAGTTCTTC.

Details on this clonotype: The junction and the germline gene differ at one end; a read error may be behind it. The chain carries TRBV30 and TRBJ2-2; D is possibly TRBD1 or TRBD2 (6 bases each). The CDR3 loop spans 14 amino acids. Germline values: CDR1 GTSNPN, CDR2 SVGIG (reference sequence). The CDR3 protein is CAWIQGTNTGGLFF. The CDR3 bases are TGTGCCTGGATTCAGGGGACAAACACCGGGGGGCTGTTTTTT.

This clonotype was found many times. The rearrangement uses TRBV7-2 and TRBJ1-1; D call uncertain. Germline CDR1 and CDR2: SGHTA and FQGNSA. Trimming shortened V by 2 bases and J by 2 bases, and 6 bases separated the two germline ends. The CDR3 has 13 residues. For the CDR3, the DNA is TGTGCCAGCAGCTTATCGCAAAACACTGAAGCTTTCTTT. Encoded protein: CASSLSQNTEAFF.

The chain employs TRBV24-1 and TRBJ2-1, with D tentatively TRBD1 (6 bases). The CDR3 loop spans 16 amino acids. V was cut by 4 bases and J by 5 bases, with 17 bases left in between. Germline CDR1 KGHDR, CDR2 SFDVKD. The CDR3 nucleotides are TGTGCCACCAGTGACCCTGGGATGGGGGCAGACAATGAGCAGTTCTTC. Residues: CATSDPGMGADNEQFF.

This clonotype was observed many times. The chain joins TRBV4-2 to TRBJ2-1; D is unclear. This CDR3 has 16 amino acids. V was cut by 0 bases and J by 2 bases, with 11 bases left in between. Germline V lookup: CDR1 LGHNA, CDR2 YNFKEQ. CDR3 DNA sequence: TGTGCCAGCAGCCAAGATTCCCCTGGCGCCTACAATGAGCAGTTCTTC. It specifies CASSQDSPGAYNEQFF.

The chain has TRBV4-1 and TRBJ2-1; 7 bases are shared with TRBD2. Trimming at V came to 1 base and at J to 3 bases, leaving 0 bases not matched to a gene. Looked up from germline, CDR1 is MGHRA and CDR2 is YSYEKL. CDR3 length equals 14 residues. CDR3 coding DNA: TGCGCCAGCAGCCAAGGGACTAGCTACAATGAGCAGTTCTTC. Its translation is CASSQGTSYNEQFF.

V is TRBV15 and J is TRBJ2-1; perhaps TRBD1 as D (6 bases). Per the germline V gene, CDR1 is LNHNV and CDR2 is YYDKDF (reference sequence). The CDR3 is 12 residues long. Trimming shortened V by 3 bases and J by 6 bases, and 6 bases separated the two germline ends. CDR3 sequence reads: CATSSRGNEQFF. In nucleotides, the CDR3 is TGTGCCACCAGCAGCAGGGGCAATGAGCAGTTCTTC.

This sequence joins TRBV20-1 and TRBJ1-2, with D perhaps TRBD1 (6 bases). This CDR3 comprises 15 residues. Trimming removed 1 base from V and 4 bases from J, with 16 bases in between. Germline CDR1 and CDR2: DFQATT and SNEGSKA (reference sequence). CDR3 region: CSARVGAGGPYGYTF. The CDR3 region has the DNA TGCAGTGCTAGAGTAGGGGCCGGGGGCCCCTATGGCTACACCTTC.

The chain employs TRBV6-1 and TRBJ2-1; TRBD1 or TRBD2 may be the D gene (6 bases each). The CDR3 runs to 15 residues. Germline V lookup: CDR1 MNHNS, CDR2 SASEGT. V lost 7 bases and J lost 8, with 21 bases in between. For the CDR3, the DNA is TGTGCCAGCACGCCCCCGAACAGGGACTTCGATGAGCAGTTCTTC. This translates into CASTPPNRDFDEQFF.

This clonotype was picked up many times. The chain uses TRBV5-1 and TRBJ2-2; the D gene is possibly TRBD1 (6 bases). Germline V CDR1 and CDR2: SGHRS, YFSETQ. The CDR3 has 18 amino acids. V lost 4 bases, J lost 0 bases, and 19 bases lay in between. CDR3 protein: CASSIYRVSTANTGELFF. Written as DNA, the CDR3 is TGCGCCAGCAGCATCTACAGGGTTTCTACGGCGAACACCGGGGAGCTGTTTTTT.

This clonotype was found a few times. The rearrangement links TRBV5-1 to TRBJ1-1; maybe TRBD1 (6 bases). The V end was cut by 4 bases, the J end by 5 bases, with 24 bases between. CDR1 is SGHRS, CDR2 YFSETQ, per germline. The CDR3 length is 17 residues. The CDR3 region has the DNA TGCGCCAGCAGCCCCAATTGGGGGGCAGGATGGGGGACTGAAGCTTTCTTT. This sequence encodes CASSPNWGAGWGTEAFF.

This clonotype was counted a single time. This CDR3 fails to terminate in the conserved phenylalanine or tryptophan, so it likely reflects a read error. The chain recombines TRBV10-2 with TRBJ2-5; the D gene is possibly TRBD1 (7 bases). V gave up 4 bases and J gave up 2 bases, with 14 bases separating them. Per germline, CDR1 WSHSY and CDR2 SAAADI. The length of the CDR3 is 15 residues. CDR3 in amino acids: CASSGQGGGQETQYS. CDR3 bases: TGCGCCAGCAGTGGGCAGGGGGGCGGACAAGAGACCCAGTACTCC.

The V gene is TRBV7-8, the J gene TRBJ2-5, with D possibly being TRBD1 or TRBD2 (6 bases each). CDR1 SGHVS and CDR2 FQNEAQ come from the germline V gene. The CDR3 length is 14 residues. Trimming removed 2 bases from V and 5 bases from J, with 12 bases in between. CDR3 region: CASSLRGAKETQYF. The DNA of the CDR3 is TGTGCCAGCAGCTTAAGGGGGGCAAAGGAGACCCAGTACTTC.

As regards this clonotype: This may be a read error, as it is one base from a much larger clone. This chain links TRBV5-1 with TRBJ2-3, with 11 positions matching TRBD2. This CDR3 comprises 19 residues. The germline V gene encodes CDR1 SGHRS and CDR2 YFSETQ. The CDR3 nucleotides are TGCGCCAGCAGCTTCTTGACTAGCGGGGCTAAAGGGGGCACAGATGCGCAGTATTTT. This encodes CASSFLTSGAKGGTDAQYF. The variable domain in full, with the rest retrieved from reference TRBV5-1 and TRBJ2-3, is KAGVTQTPRYLIKTRGQQVTLSCSPISGHRSVSWYQQTPGQGLQFLFEYFSETQRNKGNFPGRFSGRQFSNSRSEMNVSTLELGDSALYLCASSFLTSGAKGGTDAQYFGPGTRLTVL.

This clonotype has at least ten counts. CDR3 sequence reads: CASSGRLEQFF. The CDR3 DNA reads TGTGCCAGCAGTGGCCGCTTGGAGCAGTTCTTC. The chain combines TRBV25-1 with TRBJ2-1, with D hard to call. Trimming took off 4 bases at V and 10 bases at J, with 8 bases between the two ends. CDR1 MGHDK and CDR2 SYGVNS come from the germline V gene. CDR3 length: 11 amino acids.

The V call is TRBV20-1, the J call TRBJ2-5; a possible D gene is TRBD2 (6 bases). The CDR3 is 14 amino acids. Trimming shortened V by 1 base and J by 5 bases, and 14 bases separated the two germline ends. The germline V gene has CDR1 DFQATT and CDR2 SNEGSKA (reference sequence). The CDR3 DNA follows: TGCAGTGCTAGAGTAATTAGCGGATCGGAGACCCAGTACTTC. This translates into CSARVISGSETQYF.